The rows below give T cell receptor beta chains drawn from one sample of a study of cytomegalovirus exposure and HLA in healthy donors. Clones were sequenced by immunoSEQ multiplex PCR, and TCRdb holds only the in-frame ones, with some missing. The sample holds roughly 110,000 clones. The sample was PBMCs. The receptor source for this set is a man between 25 and 39 years old in good health and CMV-seronegative. CDR3s include the opening cysteine and the closing phenylalanine or tryptophan. The D gene is left open where the match is weak.

TRBV2	TRBJ1-5	.	CASSAQGVSNQPQHF	TGTGCCAGCAGTGCCCAAGGAGTCAGCAATCAGCCCCAGCATTTT
TRBV7-2	TRBJ1-5	.	CASSLGTGLGNQPQHF	TGTGCCAGCAGCTTAGGTACAGGGTTGGGCAATCAGCCCCAGCATTTT
TRBV7-9	TRBJ2-1	TRBD2	CASSPTSGEDNEQFF	TGTGCCAGCAGCCCGACTAGCGGGGAAGACAATGAGCAGTTCTTC
TRBV28	TRBJ1-5	.	CASTSPVVSQPQHF	TGTGCCAGCACCTCGCCCGTCGTTAGTCAGCCCCAGCATTTT
TRBV18	TRBJ1-4	.	CASSRSVNEKLFF	TGTGCCAGCTCACGCAGCGTTAATGAAAAACTGTTTTTT
TRBV27	TRBJ2-1	.	CASSLSIAVVPGVF	TGTGCCAGCAGTTTATCGATCGCCGTTGTGCCCGGGGTCTTC
TRBV18	TRBJ2-3	.	CASSPSSSEDTQYF	TGTGCCAGCTCACCTAGTTCTAGCGAAGATACGCAGTATTTT
TRBV7-3	TRBJ1-2	TRBD1	CASSLRQGGGYTF	TGTGCCAGCAGCTTACGTCAGGGGGGTGGCTACACCTTC
TRBV11-2	TRBJ2-2	.	CASSTSGANTGELFF	TGTGCCAGCAGCACATCAGGGGCAAACACCGGGGAGCTGTTTTTT
TRBV5-4	TRBJ2-3	TRBD2	CASSLLTTSGGDTDTQYF	TGTGCCAGCAGCCTCCTGACGACTAGCGGGGGGGATACAGATACGCAGTATTTT
TRBV6-5	TRBJ1-3	.	CASSYSTSGNTIYF	TGTGCCAGCAGTTACAGCACCTCTGGAAACACCATATATTTT
TRBV7-6	TRBJ2-7	.	CASSSTGTFDYEQYF	TGTGCCAGCAGCTCAACCGGGACTTTTGACTACGAGCAGTACTTC
TRBV9	TRBJ1-1	.	CASSAGQMNTEAFF	TGTGCCAGCAGCGCCGGACAGATGAACACTGAAGCTTTCTTT
TRBV7-8	TRBJ2-7	TRBD1	CASSSGLTGGVYEQYF	TGTGCCAGCAGCTCGGGCTTAACAGGGGGCGTTTACGAGCAGTACTTC
TRBV15	TRBJ2-5	TRBD2	CATSRAGRDRQETQYF	TGTGCCACCAGCAGAGCGGGGAGGGACCGCCAAGAGACCCAGTACTTC
TRBV6-6	TRBJ1-5	TRBD1	CASSYDRASNQPQHF	TGTGCCAGCAGTTACGACAGGGCATCCAATCAGCCCCAGCATTTT
TRBV2	TRBJ1-1	TRBD1	CASSRQGRTEAFF	TGTGCCAGCAGTAGACAGGGACGCACTGAAGCTTTCTTT
TRBV19	TRBJ1-2	TRBD1	CASSIGDRSFGYTF	TGTGCCAGTAGTATTGGGGACAGGAGCTTTGGCTACACCTTC
TRBV4-1	TRBJ2-1	TRBD1	CASSQLPGQVNNEQFF	TGCGCCAGCAGCCAACTTCCGGGACAGGTGAACAATGAGCAGTTCTTC
TRBV7-8	TRBJ1-2	TRBD1	CASSLGTGGGYGYTF	TGTGCCAGCAGCTTAGGGACAGGGGGCGGGTATGGCTACACCTTC
TRBV19	TRBJ2-2	.	CASSWNDKGTGELFF	TGTGCCAGTAGTTGGAACGATAAGGGGACCGGGGAGCTGTTTTTT
TRBV14	TRBJ1-6	TRBD1	CASSQDYAQGASYNSPLHF	TGTGCCAGCAGCCAAGATTACGCGCAGGGGGCATCCTATAATTCACCCCTCCACTTT
TRBV6-1	TRBJ2-5	.	CASRTDNAQETQYF	TGTGCCAGTAGGACAGACAATGCCCAAGAGACCCAGTACTTC
TRBV4-1	TRBJ2-7	TRBD1	CASSQDIGDREHQQYF	TGCGCCAGCAGCCAAGATATAGGGGACAGGGAACACCAGCAGTACTTC
TRBV6-1	TRBJ1-1	TRBD1	CASRAGTGGSVAFF	TGTGCCAGCAGGGCCGGGACAGGGGGCAGTGTAGCTTTCTTT
TRBV7-2	TRBJ2-3	TRBD2	CASSLPRLAGGPTDTQYF	TGTGCCAGCAGCTTACCGAGACTAGCGGGGGGGCCGACAGATACGCAGTATTTT
TRBV10-3	TRBJ2-5	.	CAIASPSKETQYF	TGTGCCATCGCTTCCCCTTCTAAAGAGACCCAGTACTTC
TRBV7-9	TRBJ1-1	TRBD1	CASSQRQGAYTEAFF	TGTGCCAGCAGCCAGCGACAGGGGGCATACACTGAAGCTTTCTTT
TRBV23-1	TRBJ1-3	TRBD1	CASSLHRDREGRTGNTIYF	TGCGCCAGCAGTCTACACCGGGACAGGGAAGGGCGCACTGGAAACACCATATATTTT
TRBV4-2	TRBJ2-3	TRBD2	CASSQERGLTDTQYF	TGTGCCAGCAGCCAAGAGAGGGGACTAACAGATACGCAGTATTTT
TRBV7-6	TRBJ1-5	.	CASSLREDQPQHF	TGTGCCAGCAGCTTGCGGGAAGATCAGCCCCAGCATTTT
TRBV4-1	TRBJ1-5	TRBD1	CASSRLPGQSNQPQHF	TGCGCCAGCAGCCGACTGCCGGGACAGAGCAATCAGCCCCAGCATTTT
TRBV5-1	TRBJ1-4	.	CASSLAPVATNEKLFF	TGCGCCAGCAGCTTGGCCCCGGTTGCAACTAATGAAAAACTGTTTTTT
TRBV5-1	TRBJ2-1	TRBD1	CASSLGTGGGEQFF	TGCGCCAGCAGCTTAGGGACAGGGGGAGGTGAGCAGTTCTTC
TRBV5-1	TRBJ2-6	.	CASSLGGSSGANVLTF	TGCGCCAGCAGCTTGGGAGGCAGCTCTGGGGCCAACGTCCTGACTTTC
TRBV5-1	TRBJ1-6	.	CASSRTGSNSPLHF	TGCGCCAGCAGCCGAACAGGTAGCAATTCACCCCTCCACTTT
TRBV15	TRBJ1-5	.	CATSRGWEGDGNQPQHF	TGTGCCACCAGCAGAGGGTGGGAGGGTGATGGCAATCAGCCCCAGCATTTT
TRBV28	TRBJ1-2	TRBD1	CASSLAGGIGYTF	TGTGCCAGCAGTTTAGCAGGGGGGATTGGCTACACCTTC
TRBV5-1	TRBJ1-5	.	CASSFGGEDQPQHF	TGCGCCAGCAGCTTCGGAGGGGAAGATCAGCCCCAGCATTTT
TRBV28	TRBJ2-7	TRBD1	CASSLGPGQVYEQYF	TGTGCCAGCAGTCTTGGTCCGGGACAGGTTTACGAGCAGTACTTC
TRBV9	TRBJ2-1	TRBD2	CASSVDSGDYNEQFF	TGTGCCAGCAGCGTAGATAGCGGGGACTACAATGAGCAGTTCTTC
TRBV9	TRBJ2-3	TRBD2	CASSVDSGGAGTQYF	TGTGCCAGCAGCGTAGACAGCGGGGGGGCCGGTACGCAGTATTTT
TRBV29-1	TRBJ2-1	.	CSVDRGNEQFF	TGCAGCGTTGACCGGGGGAATGAGCAGTTCTTC
TRBV18	TRBJ2-7	TRBD1	CASSPGTANSYEQYF	TGTGCCAGCTCACCCGGGACAGCTAACTCCTACGAGCAGTACTTC
TRBV20-1	TRBJ1-1	.	CSARRDGTFF	TGCAGTGCTCGGCGGGACGGGACTTTCTTT
TRBV28	TRBJ1-5	.	CASSFSPGHGISNQPQHF	TGTGCCAGCAGTTTTTCCCCGGGACATGGAATAAGCAATCAGCCCCAGCATTTT
TRBV25-1	TRBJ2-2	TRBD1	CASSLTGGAGELFF	TGTGCCAGCAGCCTGACAGGGGGAGCCGGGGAGCTGTTTTTT
TRBV4-1	TRBJ2-6	TRBD2	CASSQDYYRAGRPLANVLTF	TGCGCCAGCAGCCAAGATTATTATCGAGCGGGACGGCCCCTGGCCAACGTCCTGACTTTC
TRBV2	TRBJ1-1	.	CASEPGGGFTEAFF	TGTGCCAGCGAACCGGGGGGGGGCTTTACTGAAGCTTTCTTT
TRBV12-1	TRBJ2-1	.	CASSLHGLAGTNEQFF	TGTGCCAGCAGCTTACATGGACTAGCGGGGACAAATGAGCAGTTCTTC
TRBV7-9	TRBJ1-3	TRBD1	CASSRWDRAGNTIYF	TGTGCCAGCAGCCGATGGGACAGGGCAGGAAACACCATATATTTT
TRBV7-6	TRBJ2-5	.	CASSSLPGLQETQYF	TGTGCCAGCAGCTCCCTGCCGGGACTGCAAGAGACCCAGTACTTC
TRBV5-5	TRBJ2-4	TRBD1	CASSLGTGGNAKNIQYF	TGTGCCAGCAGCTTAGGGACAGGGGGCAATGCCAAAAACATTCAGTACTTC